A selection of T cell receptor beta chains follows, all from one sample in a study of T cells in Graves' hyperthyroidism and ophthalmopathy. Each CDR3 protein gets one entry after TCRdb re-called the multiplex PCR reads with MiXCR. The table includes approximately 400,000 distinct CDR3 sequences, around an eighth detected once. The source material was blood. Every receptor here comes from a man between 25 and 39 years old with Graves' hyperthyroidism that later progressed to Graves' ophthalmopathy. The conserved cysteine and the conserved F or W are not part of the CDR3 here.

v_call	j_call	cdr3_aa
TRBV5-1	TRBJ1-6	ASSLVGGPNSPLH
TRBV27	TRBJ2-1	ASSLTGISSYNEQF
TRBV7-9	TRBJ2-7	ASKGDSYEQY
TRBV12-3/TRBV12-4	TRBJ1-2	ASSPDRPAARGYT
TRBV2	TRBJ1-5	ASTVSNQPQH
TRBV6-5	TRBJ1-2	ASSYSDDLDTYGYT
TRBV10-2	TRBJ2-3	ASRTGLAGSTDTQY
TRBV27	TRBJ1-2	ASSFSRLNYGYT
TRBV6-2/TRBV6-3	TRBJ1-1	ASSYSSGTAWNILNTEAF
TRBV11-3	TRBJ2-3	ASSFTGSRTLIPDTQY
TRBV3-1	TRBJ2-2	ASSHGQGWTGELF
TRBV5-5	TRBJ1-4	ASSLLQAANEKLF
TRBV7-9	TRBJ2-5	ASSPAAGETQY
TRBV2	TRBJ1-4	ASGLSPTPLGEKLF
TRBV27	TRBJ2-1	ASSHGANNEQF
TRBV10-2	TRBJ1-2	ASGWTAAGTYGYT
TRBV3-1	TRBJ2-1	ASSTLAGAGNEQF
TRBV12-3/TRBV12-4	TRBJ2-3	ASSFSDTQY
TRBV7-9	TRBJ1-2	ATEENYGYT